This T cell receptor (beta chain) was documented in a study of circulating and synovial CD4+ cells in juvenile arthritis. This clone was found a few times. Its cognate antigen is unknown. The sample carries other DNA sequences with the same CDR3. Measured with immunoSEQ multiplex PCR; TCRdb has only the in-frame clones, and not every one. The sample yields about 16,000 clones, around 90% seen once. Study observations and caveats: T cell genome counts differed by at least an order of magnitude between CPL and CD4 samples. Vbeta family usage analysis did not detect the pathogenic-like versus bulk difference. These blood cells shared more CDR3 sequences with synovium than bulk blood.

The CDR3 contains 20 residues. Germline V gene data show CDR1 as SGHVS and CDR2 as FNYEAQ. With V trimmed by 1 base and J by 2 bases, 13 bases remained unmatched. Material: CD4+ T cells from blood. The chain uses TRBV7-6 and TRBJ2-3; 12 bases are shared with TRBD2. The source of this sequence is a human donor with juvenile idiopathic arthritis. The CDR3 protein is CASSLGLTSGSWDFTDTQYF. DNA for the CDR3: TGTGCCAGCAGCTTAGGCCTGACTAGCGGGAGCTGGGACTTCACAGATACGCAGTATTTT.